Below are 19 T cell receptor beta chains sequenced from a single sample in a study of blood T cell repertoires in COVID-19. Assay: immunoSEQ multiplex PCR; the TCRdb copy retains only in-frame clones and omits some. The repertoire holds 95,000 to 100,000 clones, with about 84% as singletons. Sequencing used peripheral blood. The receptor source for this set is an elderly woman with acute or convalescent COVID-19.

This clone was seen only a few times. The chain uses TRBV5-1 and TRBJ1-3; D might be TRBD1 (6 bases). Per germline, CDR1 SGHRS and CDR2 YFSETQ. CDR3 size: 14 residues. Between the trimmed V and J ends, which lost 5 bases and 1 base, there was a span of 10 bases. This chain's CDR3 is CASRGGGSGNTIYF. The CDR3 region has the DNA TGCGCCAGCAGGGGAGGGGGTTCTGGAAACACCATATATTTT.

This chain connects TRBV7-2 to TRBJ2-2; 8 bases are a match to TRBD2. Germline lookup yields CDR1 SGHTA and CDR2 FQGNSA. This CDR3 has 18 residues. V lost 3 bases, J lost 2 bases, and 11 bases stayed unmatched. For the CDR3, the DNA is TGTGCCAGCAGCTTCCTGGGCGCGGGGGGCTTAAACACCGGGGAGCTGTTTTTT. The encoded protein is CASSFLGAGGLNTGELFF.

This clone has a handful of counts. The chain's CDR3 is CATSDPAGGAQETQYF. CDR3 nucleotides: TGTGCCACCAGTGATCCCGCCGGGGGGGCCCAAGAGACCCAGTACTTC. The chain uses TRBV24-1 and TRBJ2-5; 8 bases map to TRBD2. This CDR3 is 16 amino acids long. Trimming at V came to 3 bases and at J to 1 base, leaving 6 bases not matched to a gene. Germline V gives CDR1 KGHDR, CDR2 SFDVKD.

This sequence joins TRBV6-1 and TRBJ1-2; the D gene is possibly TRBD1 (5 bases). The CDR3 spans 11 residues. The V gene lost 3 bases and the J gene lost 8 bases, with 7 bases spanning the gap. CDR1 and CDR2 (germline): MNHNS, SASEGT. CDR3 DNA sequence: TGTGCCAGCAGTGATAGGGGCGGCTACACCTTC. Translating it yields CASSDRGGYTF.

This clone was seen more than once but under ten times. The gene calls are TRBV11-2 and TRBJ2-2; D ambiguous. Trimming took off 2 bases at V and 0 bases at J, with 13 bases between the two ends. Germline loops: CDR1 SGHAT, CDR2 FQNNGV. CDR3 size: 17 residues. The CDR3, as DNA: TGTGCCAGCAGCTTATTTCGGCGGCTAGCGAACACCGGGGAGCTGTTTTTT. This encodes CASSLFRRLANTGELFF.

This chain joins TRBV10-3 and TRBJ2-3; TRBD2 matches 7 bases. V lost 7 bases and J lost 0; bases outside the gene matches: 4. CDR1 and CDR2 from the germline V gene are ENHRY and SYGVKD. The CDR3 has 14 amino acids. In nucleotides, the CDR3 is TGTGCCATCACCCGCGGGGGTAGCACAGATACGCAGTATTTT. Its protein is CAITRGGSTDTQYF.

The V and J genes are TRBV27 and TRBJ1-2, with D perhaps matching TRBD1 (6 bases). Germline CDR1 reads MNHEY; CDR2 reads SMNVEV (reference sequence). V lost 6 bases and J 4 bases, leaving 12 bases between the germline ends. CDR3 length: 13 amino acids. CDR3 DNA sequence: TGTGCCAGCAGAAAAACAGGGATCTATGGCTACACCTTC. Residues: CASRKTGIYGYTF.

J is TRBJ1-4 and V is TRBV6-6; perhaps TRBD1 as D (6 bases). This CDR3 is built from 15 residues. From germline, CDR1 is MNHNY and CDR2 SVGAGI (reference sequence). Trimming pared 6 bases from V and 7 bases from J, leaving 18 bases between. CDR3 loop: CASREQGVGGEKLFF. Here the CDR3 DNA reads TGTGCCAGCAGGGAACAAGGGGTAGGGGGTGAAAAACTGTTTTTT.

This chain connects TRBV4-1 to TRBJ1-6, with D perhaps matching TRBD1 (6 bases). Germline-derived CDR1 and CDR2 are MGHRA and YSYEKL. The CDR3 consists of 15 residues. V lost 4 bases, J lost 8 bases, and 15 bases lay in between. CDR3 in amino acids: CASSLRGTYDSPLHF. The CDR3 DNA sequence: TGCGCCAGCAGCCTTAGGGGGACATATGATTCACCCCTCCACTTT.

V and J are TRBV5-6 and TRBJ1-2, with 8 bases identical to TRBD1. J lost 8 bases, V lost 0 bases, and 12 bases had no gene match. CDR3 length: 16 amino acids. CDR1 is SGHDT, CDR2 YYEEEE, per germline. CDR3 loop: CASSLGVYRGSRGYTF. The CDR3 DNA reads TGTGCCAGCAGCTTGGGTGTTTACAGGGGGTCTCGGGGCTACACCTTC.

The V and J genes are TRBV5-1 and TRBJ1-2, with 10 positions matching TRBD1. V dropped 5 bases and J dropped 3; count of bases not matched to a gene: 4. The CDR3 is made up of 14 amino acids. Looked up from germline, CDR1 is SGHRS and CDR2 is YFSETQ. This CDR3 is CASRRDRGDYGYTF. The CDR3 DNA follows: TGCGCCAGCAGGCGGGACAGGGGAGACTATGGCTACACCTTC.

In its sample, this clone was seen once. The V call is TRBV6-5, the J call TRBJ2-2; D may be TRBD1 (6 bases). V was pared by 6 bases and J by 6 bases, with 11 bases between. This CDR3 is built from 13 residues. Per the germline V gene, CDR1 is MNHEY and CDR2 is SVGAGI. CDR3 protein: CASSATGPGELFF. DNA for the CDR3: TGTGCCAGCAGCGCCACAGGGCCCGGGGAGCTGTTTTTT.

This chain uses TRBV4-1 with TRBJ1-4; TRBD1 matches 8 bases. Unmatched junction bases numbered 2, after V lost 2 bases and J lost 3 bases. CDR1 is MGHRA and CDR2 is YSYEKL in the germline V gene. The CDR3 has 15 residues. CDR3 amino acids: CASSQQDRANEKLFF. DNA for the CDR3: TGCGCCAGCAGCCAACAGGACAGGGCTAATGAAAAACTGTTTTTT.

DNA of the CDR3: TGTGCCAGCAGCCCTGCCGGGACAGCATACGGCTCACCCCTCCACTTT. This sequence encodes CASSPAGTAYGSPLHF. This chain connects TRBV5-6 to TRBJ1-6, with TRBD1 matching over 7 bases. Germline assignment: CDR1 SGHDT and CDR2 YYEEEE. V gave up 4 bases and J gave up 10 bases; unmatched junction bases: 14. The CDR3 runs 16 residues.

The chain recombines TRBV5-8 with TRBJ1-1; no clear D. The CDR3 is 16 residues long. V lost 0 bases and J 0 bases, leaving 12 bases between the germline ends. In germline, CDR1 is SGHTS, CDR2 YDEGEE. This CDR3 reads CASSLGVDTLNTEAFF. CDR3 nucleotides: TGTGCCAGCAGCTTGGGAGTCGACACGTTGAACACTGAAGCTTTCTTT.

V is TRBV18 and J is TRBJ1-5; D perhaps matches TRBD1 (5 bases). Germline V gene sequence: CDR1 KGHSH, CDR2 LQKENI. The length of the CDR3 is 14 residues. V dropped 2 bases and J dropped 3 bases, with 8 bases sitting between them. The DNA for the CDR3 is TGTGCCAGCTCACCAGGGGCGGACAATCAGCCCCAGCATTTT. Translation: CASSPGADNQPQHF.

The CDR3 sequence: CASGQGVQGTEAFF. CDR3 nucleotides: TGTGCTAGTGGCCAGGGGGTTCAGGGAACTGAAGCTTTCTTT. The gene calls are TRBV12-5 and TRBJ1-1; 7 nucleotides match TRBD1. Germline V gene data show CDR1 as LGHNT and CDR2 as FRNRAP. CDR3 size: 14 residues. The V and J ends lost 6 bases and 5 bases, in that order; junction bases with no gene match: 9.

The table lists this clone with a count of one. The V gene is TRBV7-9, the J gene TRBJ2-3; weak D call: TRBD1 (5 bases). Germline V gene data show CDR1 as SEHNR and CDR2 as FQNEAQ (reference sequence). V lost 5 bases to trimming and J lost 2 bases, with 11 bases between them. This CDR3 has 14 residues. The CDR3 DNA follows: TGTGCCAGCAGCACGACAGCCTACACAGATACGCAGTATTTT. This codes for CASSTTAYTDTQYF.

CDR3 bases: TGTGCCAGCAGCCGGGAAGGGACTAGCGGGGGTGATACGCAGTATTTT. Amino acid sequence: CASSREGTSGGDTQYF. This chain joins TRBV4-2 and TRBJ2-3; 14 bases map to TRBD2. V gave up 4 bases and J gave up 6 bases; unmatched junction bases: 6. The CDR3 spans 16 residues. Germline assignment: CDR1 LGHNA and CDR2 YNFKEQ.